This TCR beta chain is from a study of CD8 T cells in ankylosing spondylitis. The germline CDR1 and CDR2 sequences are MNHEY and SVGEGT. The CDR3 totals 23 residues. Germline trimming cut 2 bases from V and 1 base from J; bases unmatched to any gene: 29. Molecular-barcoded quantitative 5'-RACE produced these TCR beta libraries. TCRdb ran MiXCR on the 5' RACE reads and lists one entry per CDR3 protein. The sample includes 200,000 to 250,000 distinct CDR3 sequences, more than 5.5% of them seen just once. This clonotype was observed at least ten times. Its antigen remains unidentified. Study outcomes and limitations: Blood of patients with ankylosing spondylitis appeared to be characterized by a TCR beta motif of eight or nine highly homologous variants. Clones tied to disease were said to be significantly enriched in matched ankylosing spondylitis synovial fluid. Both synovial fluid and blood in reactive arthritis had previously been reported to carry some motif variants.

The chain combines TRBV6-2 or TRBV6-3 with TRBJ2-7; 7 positions agree with TRBD1. What was sequenced was blood, either unsorted or a sorted T cell fraction (not recorded which). This receptor was obtained from a male donor with ankylosing spondylitis. The CDR3 DNA follows: TGTGCCAGCAGTTACCCCAGGACAGGCGCCAGCTCCTACGAGCTCCTAGGGTCCTACGAGCAGTACTTC. This encodes CASSYPRTGASSYELLGSYEQYF.